This T cell receptor beta chain was recorded in a study of OX40 agonist ivuxolimab in advanced cancers. Study-level information: Those enrolled were roughly 85% male, with a mean age of roughly 62 years and ages from roughly 23 to 79. People who had prior anti-PD-1, anti-PD-L1 or anti-CTLA-4 therapy could take part, and 35% to 50% had some.

Samples of blood were obtained at baseline, on cycle 4 day 1, and on cycle 7 day 1. The protocol was immunoSEQ multiplex PCR, while the TCRdb copy is restricted to in-frame clones and leaves out a portion. This sample has roughly 60,000 clones, with around 85% found just once. CDR3 length: 16 residues. Trimming left V 7 bases short and J 1 base short, with 19 bases between. Germline CDR1 and CDR2: MNHNY and SVGAGI (reference sequence). Findings of the study overall: At doses 0.1 to 3.0 mg/kg, CD4+ and CD8+ clones expanded.

Points on this clone: Its antigen is unknown.

This receptor was taken from an adult with an advanced solid tumor such as melanoma, head and neck, liver or kidney cancer. The sample here was CD4+ or CD8+ T cells sorted from blood, taken in a trial of the OX40 agonist ivuxolimab. The chain has TRBV6-6 and TRBJ1-1; a possible D gene is TRBD1 (6 bases). The chain's CDR3 is CASTTPPGQRNTEAFF. CDR3 in DNA: TGTGCCAGCACCACACCTCCAGGACAGCGGAACACTGAAGCTTTCTTT.